This TCR beta chain came from a study of response to subunit inactivated influenza vaccine. MiXCR was run by TCRdb on the RT-PCR reads, yielding one entry per CDR3 protein. This table has more than 600,000 distinct CDR3 sequences, under 20% appearing once. V was cut by 3 bases and J by 2 bases, with 8 bases left in between. There are 13 residues in the CDR3. Only a few counts were recorded for this clonotype. The clonotype comes from a middle-aged man who received an inactivated influenza vaccine. Here the sequenced sample was PBMCs from blood, taken more than 4 days after vaccination. This rearrangement joins TRBV12-3 or TRBV12-4 to TRBJ2-7, with no clear D. CDR3 coding DNA: TGTGCCAGCAGTTTGAACGTTCCCTACGAGCAGTACTTC. Translation: CASSLNVPYEQYF.